The next 24 T cell receptor beta chains were all read from a single sample in a study of T cell changes during pregnancy in multiple sclerosis. Libraries were prepared by immunoSEQ multiplex PCR; TCRdb keeps only in-frame clonotypes and omits some of them. The sample lists more than 40,000 clones, 85% to 95% occurring once. Sample: CD8+ T cells from peripheral blood mononuclear cells, taken in the third trimester of pregnancy. The source of these receptors is a female donor with multiple sclerosis, enrolled in a pregnancy study.

This chain connects TRBV11-2 to TRBJ1-1, with D hard to call. The CDR3 has 14 amino acids. Germline CDR1 reads SGHAT; CDR2 reads FQNNGV. Between the trimmed V and J ends, which lost 2 bases and 3 bases, there was a span of 10 bases. The CDR3 nucleotides are TGTGCCAGCAGCTTATTTGCTGGGCACACTGAAGCTTTCTTT. Translating gives CASSLFAGHTEAFF. Full variable domain (missing parts from reference TRBV11-2 and TRBJ1-1): EAGVAQSPRYKIIEKRQSVAFWCNPISGHATLYWYQQILGQGPKLLIQFQNNGVVDDSQLPKDRFSAERLKGVDSTLKIQPAKLEDSAVYLCASSLFAGHTEAFFGQGTRLTVV.

The chain carries TRBV19 and TRBJ2-7, with a tentative D call TRBD1 (5 bases). CDR1 is LNHDA and CDR2 is SQIVND in the germline V gene (reference sequence). The CDR3 loop spans 14 amino acids. V was cut by 3 bases and J by 3 bases, with 12 bases left in between. This CDR3 is CASSISGTGYEQYF. CDR3 in DNA: TGTGCCAGTAGTATTTCGGGCACAGGCTACGAGCAGTACTTC. Variable domain in full (rest from reference TRBV19 and TRBJ2-7): DGGITQSPKYLFRKEGQNVTLSCEQNLNHDAMYWYRQDPGQGLRLIYYSQIVNDFQKGDIAEGYSVSREKKESFPLTVTSAQKNPTAFYLCASSISGTGYEQYFGPGTRLTVT.

The rearrangement uses TRBV19 and TRBJ1-2; 7 bases are shared with TRBD1. Germline CDR1 LNHDA, CDR2 SQIVND (reference sequence). The CDR3 loop spans 15 amino acids. The junction had 5 bases not matched to a gene; V was cut back by 4 bases and J by 0 bases. The CDR3 here is CASSTRQGPNYGYTF. The CDR3 DNA reads as TGTGCCAGTAGTACCCGACAGGGTCCTAACTATGGCTACACCTTC. Full variable domain (rest looked up from reference TRBV19 and TRBJ1-2): DGGITQSPKYLFRKEGQNVTLSCEQNLNHDAMYWYRQDPGQGLRLIYYSQIVNDFQKGDIAEGYSVSREKKESFPLTVTSAQKNPTAFYLCASSTRQGPNYGYTFGSGTRLTVV.

The chain recombines TRBV7-6 with TRBJ1-4; 7 nucleotides match TRBD1. The CDR3 covers 14 residues. Trimming at V came to 2 bases and at J to 7 bases, leaving 4 bases not matched to a gene. The germline V gene has CDR1 SGHVS and CDR2 FNYEAQ. In DNA, the CDR3 is TGTGCCAGCAGCTTAAGGGGGCGTTCTGAAAAACTGTTTTTT. The encoded protein is CASSLRGRSEKLFF.

The chain joins TRBV5-6 to TRBJ2-2; 10 bases fit TRBD2. CDR3 length equals 18 residues. Germline CDR1 is SGHDT and CDR2 is YYEEEE. V was clipped by 4 bases and J by 2 bases; unmatched bases: 11. The CDR3 coding sequence is TGTGCCAGCAGCCCCCTCCCCTGGACTAGCGGAAACACCGGGGAGCTGTTTTTT. It codes for CASSPLPWTSGNTGELFF.

This chain connects TRBV30 to TRBJ2-2, with 8 bases matching TRBD1. V trimming: 5 bases; J trimming: 1 base; junction bases outside the gene matches: 0. From germline, CDR1 is GTSNPN and CDR2 SVGIG (reference sequence). The CDR3 is made up of 13 amino acids. This CDR3 is CAWGTGNTGELFF. As DNA, the CDR3 is TGTGCCTGGGGGACAGGGAACACCGGGGAGCTGTTTTTT.

The CDR3 region is CASKGAGSYNSPLHF. In nucleotides, the CDR3 is TGTGCCAGCAAAGGGGCCGGTTCCTATAATTCACCCCTCCACTTT. The chain employs TRBV27 and TRBJ1-6; maybe TRBD1 (5 bases). CDR3 length equals 15 residues. Per the germline V gene, CDR1 is MNHEY and CDR2 is SMNVEV (reference sequence). Trimming removed 7 bases at V and 1 base at J, with 11 bases between.

This clone was seen once. The chain combines TRBV7-3 with TRBJ2-1; 9 bases are shared with TRBD2. The CDR3 covers 14 residues. Germline-derived CDR1 and CDR2 are SGHTA and FQGTGA. The J segment lost 10 bases and the V segment lost 1 base, leaving 5 bases of the junction unmatched. The CDR3 coding sequence is TGTGCCAGCAGCTTAATTAGCGGGAGCGAGGAGCAGTTCTTC. It codes for CASSLISGSEEQFF.

The rearrangement links TRBV7-2 to TRBJ2-7; the match to TRBD2 covers 7 bases. This CDR3 is built from 14 residues. Germline values: CDR1 SGHTA, CDR2 FQGNSA. V lost 4 bases and J lost 3; bases outside the gene matches: 6. The CDR3 sequence is CASSSGGGGYEQYF. The DNA of the CDR3 is TGTGCCAGCAGCTCAGGTGGGGGGGGCTACGAGCAGTACTTC. Complete variable domain (other parts from reference TRBV7-2 and TRBJ2-7): GAGVSQSPSNKVTEKGKDVELRCDPISGHTALYWYRQSLGQGLEFLIYFQGNSAPDKSGLPSDRFSAERTGGSVSTLTIQRTQQEDSAVYLCASSSGGGGYEQYFGPGTRLTVT.

A remark on this clone: At one end, the junction sequence differs from germline, possibly due to a read error. This chain links TRBV7-9 with TRBJ2-1, with D perhaps TRBD2 (6 bases). CDR1 SEHNR and CDR2 FQNEAQ come from the germline V gene (reference sequence). The CDR3 is 14 amino acids. As DNA, the CDR3 is TGTGCCAGCAGCACCACTAGCTCCTCCAATGAGCAGTTCTTC. Translated, it gives CASSTTSSSNEQFF. The whole variable domain, remainder taken from reference TRBV7-9 and TRBJ2-1, is DTGVSQNPRHKITKRGQNVTFRCDPISEHNRLYWYRQTLGQGPEFLTYFQNEAQLEKSRLLSDRFSAERPKGSFSTLEIQRTEQGDSAMYLCASSTTSSSNEQFFGPGTRLTVL.

The chain combines TRBV7-6 with TRBJ1-1; maybe TRBD1 (5 bases). Germline V gene lookup returns CDR1 SGHVS and CDR2 FNYEAQ. V lost 5 bases and J 1 base, leaving 14 bases between the germline ends. This CDR3 has 15 amino acids. The CDR3 region has the DNA TGTGCCAGCAGCCGGACCCAGGGCCCGAACACTGAAGCTTTCTTT. This translates into CASSRTQGPNTEAFF.

The chain combines TRBV6-1 with TRBJ1-2; 9 positions match TRBD1. V dropped 8 bases and J dropped 6; count of bases not matched to a gene: 13. The germline V gene has CDR1 MNHNS and CDR2 SASEGT. The CDR3 loop spans 15 amino acids. The CDR3 coding sequence is TGTGCCAGCCAAAACGTACAGGGGGCTACTCATGGCTACACCTTC. Protein product: CASQNVQGATHGYTF.

V and J are TRBV19 and TRBJ1-6, with D possibly matching TRBD1 (5 bases). Germline loops: CDR1 LNHDA, CDR2 SQIVND (reference sequence). The V end lost 3 bases, the J end lost 7 bases, and 7 bases lay between the germline ends. The CDR3 sequence is 13 residues long. In DNA form, the CDR3 reads TGTGCCAGTAGTATGTACAGGAATTCACCCCTCCACTTT. It is translated as CASSMYRNSPLHF. Filled out from reference TRBV19 and TRBJ1-6, the complete variable domain reads DGGITQSPKYLFRKEGQNVTLSCEQNLNHDAMYWYRQDPGQGLRLIYYSQIVNDFQKGDIAEGYSVSREKKESFPLTVTSAQKNPTAFYLCASSMYRNSPLHFGNGTRLTVT.

CDR3 coding DNA: TGTGCCAGCTCCCTCGGACAGCTTGGGAGCAATCAGCCCCAGCATTTT. The encoded protein is CASSLGQLGSNQPQHF. This rearrangement joins TRBV18 to TRBJ1-5; D is perhaps TRBD1 (6 bases). The CDR3 covers 16 residues. V dropped 6 bases and J dropped 1 base, with 16 bases sitting between them. The germline gives CDR1 KGHSH, CDR2 LQKENI. Supplemented by reference TRBV18 and TRBJ1-5, the full variable domain reads NAGVMQNPRHLVRRRGQEARLRCSPMKGHSHVYWYRQLPEEGLKFMVYLQKENIIDESGMPKERFSAEFPKEGPSILRIQQVVRGDSAAYFCASSLGQLGSNQPQHFGDGTRLSIL.

The chain is built from TRBV11-3 and TRBJ2-1; D may be TRBD2 (5 bases). Trimming took off 5 bases at V and 0 bases at J, with 17 bases between the two ends. CDR1 and CDR2 (germline): SGHNT, YENEEA. The CDR3 sequence is 17 residues long. In nucleotides, the CDR3 is TGTGCCAGCAGCCCAATTGGTCAAGCGGTCTCCTACAATGAGCAGTTCTTC. Its protein is CASSPIGQAVSYNEQFF.

The rearrangement joins TRBV7-9 to TRBJ2-7; perhaps TRBD1 as D (5 bases). Germline V gene lookup returns CDR1 SEHNR and CDR2 FQNEAQ (reference sequence). The length of the CDR3 is 14 residues. The V gene lost 5 bases and the J gene lost 0 bases, with 11 bases spanning the gap. Here the CDR3 reads CASSVTGPSYEQYF. The CDR3 coding sequence is TGTGCCAGCAGCGTAACAGGACCCTCCTACGAGCAGTACTTC. The complete variable domain, with remaining parts taken from reference TRBV7-9 and TRBJ2-7, reads DTGVSQNPRHKITKRGQNVTFRCDPISEHNRLYWYRQTLGQGPEFLTYFQNEAQLEKSRLLSDRFSAERPKGSFSTLEIQRTEQGDSAMYLCASSVTGPSYEQYFGPGTRLTVT.

V gene TRBV9 combines with J gene TRBJ2-5; D ambiguous. CDR1 is SGDLS, CDR2 YYNGEE, per germline. The V and J ends lost 4 bases and 1 base respectively, with 20 bases between them. There are 17 residues in the CDR3. As DNA, the CDR3 is TGTGCCAGCAGCCCCGACGATACACCCGGCGGCCAAGAGACCCAGTACTTC. It specifies CASSPDDTPGGQETQYF.

The gene calls are TRBV9 and TRBJ2-3, with D maybe TRBD2 (6 bases). This CDR3 spans 16 amino acids. The V and J ends lost 4 bases and 4 bases respectively, with 19 bases between them. Germline V gene sequence: CDR1 SGDLS, CDR2 YYNGEE. CDR3: CASSKWGDRIPDTQYF. As DNA, the CDR3 is TGTGCCAGCAGCAAATGGGGGGACCGAATCCCAGATACGCAGTATTTT.

The V and J genes are TRBV6-5 and TRBJ2-7; TRBD1 aligns across 10 bases. The CDR3 is made up of 14 amino acids. Germline-derived CDR1 and CDR2 are MNHEY and SVGAGI. J was trimmed by 7 bases and V by 2 bases; bases with no gene match: 5. The chain's CDR3 is CASSYRQGAREQYF. The CDR3 DNA sequence: TGTGCCAGCAGTTACCGACAGGGGGCGCGGGAGCAGTACTTC.

The V call is TRBV10-3, the J call TRBJ2-3; the match to TRBD2 covers 8 bases. This CDR3 has 16 residues. Losses at the gene ends were 7 bases for V and 5 bases for J; bases not matched to a gene: 14. Germline V gives CDR1 ENHRY, CDR2 SYGVKD. The DNA of the CDR3 is TGTGCCATCAACCCCGCCCGGGGGGGCGTAATAGATACGCAGTATTTT. It translates to CAINPARGGVIDTQYF.

This chain links TRBV7-8 with TRBJ2-1, with TRBD2 matching over 15 bases. The ends lost 2 bases at V and 0 bases at J; junction bases unmatched: 5. Germline V lookup: CDR1 SGHVS, CDR2 FQNEAQ. This CDR3 region has 19 residues. CDR3 region: CASSLPGTSGGSSYNEQFF. The CDR3 DNA reads as TGTGCCAGCAGCTTACCGGGGACTAGCGGGGGGAGCTCCTACAATGAGCAGTTCTTC.

The chain carries TRBV5-5 and TRBJ1-1; 8 bases align to TRBD1. The junction had 3 bases not matched to a gene; V was cut back by 2 bases and J by 0 bases. In germline, CDR1 is SGHKS, CDR2 YYEKEE (reference sequence). The length of the CDR3 is 15 residues. CDR3 sequence: CASSFRGQVNTEAFF. The CDR3 nucleotides read TGTGCCAGCAGCTTCCGGGGACAGGTGAACACTGAAGCTTTCTTT.

The V call is TRBV28, the J call TRBJ2-7, with D uncertain. The length of the CDR3 is 12 residues. In germline, CDR1 is MDHEN, CDR2 SYDVKM. Trimming shortened V by 5 bases and J by 0 bases, and 5 bases separated the two germline ends. The CDR3 coding sequence is TGTGCCAGCAGTAGCGCCTCCTACGAGCAGTACTTC. Protein product: CASSSASYEQYF.

The sample holds one count of this clone. The chain links TRBV7-9 to TRBJ1-5; D not certain. Trimming stripped 5 bases from V and 11 bases from J, with 16 bases between. This CDR3 is 13 amino acids long. Germline assignment: CDR1 SEHNR and CDR2 FQNEAQ (reference sequence). CDR3 nucleotides: TGTGCCAGCAGCCCGGGGAGTGCCCCAGCCCAGCATTTT. Residues: CASSPGSAPAQHF.